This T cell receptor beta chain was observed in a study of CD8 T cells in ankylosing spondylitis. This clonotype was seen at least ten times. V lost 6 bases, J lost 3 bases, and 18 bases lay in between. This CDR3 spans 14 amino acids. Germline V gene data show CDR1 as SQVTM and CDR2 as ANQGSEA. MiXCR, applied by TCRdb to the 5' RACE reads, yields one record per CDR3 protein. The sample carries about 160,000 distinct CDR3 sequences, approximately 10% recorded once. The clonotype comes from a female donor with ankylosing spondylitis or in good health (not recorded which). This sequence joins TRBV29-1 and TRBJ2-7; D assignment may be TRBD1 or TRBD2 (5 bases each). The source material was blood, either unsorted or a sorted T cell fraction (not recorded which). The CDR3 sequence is CSVGPSFPLYEQYF. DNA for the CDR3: TGCAGCGTGGGACCCTCCTTCCCCCTCTACGAGCAGTACTTC.